Each of the 18 T cell receptor beta chains below was sequenced from the same sample in a study of T-cell reconstitution after alpha-beta-depleted transplantation in children. This sample's TCRbeta library carried unique molecular identifier barcodes. In TCRdb, the PCR reads were re-called with MiXCR into one record per CDR3 protein. The table lists about a million distinct CDR3 sequences, around 30% of them singletons. The source was PBMCs, mostly from graft donor cells, collected 360 days after TCRalphabeta/CD19-depleted stem cell transplant. All receptors come from a boy younger than two who had a stem cell transplant for SCID, so the T cells may come from the graft donor.

This clonotype has just a few counts. The chain recombines TRBV9 with TRBJ2-7; 11 bases are shared with TRBD2. Per the germline V gene, CDR1 is SGDLS and CDR2 is YYNGEE. J gave up 5 bases and V 4 bases, and 14 bases lay outside the gene matches. The length of the CDR3 is 17 residues. CDR3 sequence (DNA): TGTGCCAGCAGCCCTCGGGTTAGCGGGGGGGCTTGGGACGAGCAGTACTTC. Translation: CASSPRVSGGAWDEQYF.

The chain uses TRBV20-1 and TRBJ1-2, with TRBD1 matching over 9 bases. Germline V lookup: CDR1 DFQATT, CDR2 SNEGSKA (reference sequence). J lost 5 bases, V lost 2 bases, and 15 bases had no gene match. There are 17 residues in the CDR3. This CDR3 is CSARKTPGQGSLYGYTF. In DNA, the CDR3 is TGCAGTGCTAGAAAGACGCCGGGACAGGGATCTTTGTATGGCTACACCTTC.

The V and J genes are TRBV20-1 and TRBJ1-5; weak D call: TRBD1 (5 bases). CDR1 and CDR2 (germline): DFQATT, SNEGSKA (reference sequence). This CDR3 has 16 amino acids. V lost 5 bases, J lost 3 bases, and 20 bases lay in between. Written as DNA, the CDR3 is TGCAGTGCTGACCAGATGGGGACCCTTTACAATCAGCCCCAGCATTTT. Translation: CSADQMGTLYNQPQHF.

The rearrangement uses TRBV28 and TRBJ1-2; D remains ambiguous. CDR1 and CDR2 (germline): MDHEN, SYDVKM. V lost 1 base, J lost 3 bases, and 12 bases lay in between. The CDR3 runs to 15 residues. The CDR3 DNA reads TGTGCCAGCAGTTTATATCTGGCTTCCGACTATGGCTACACCTTC. Translation: CASSLYLASDYGYTF.

CDR3 bases: TGTGCCAGCAGCTTACACAGGAATCAGCCCCAGCATTTT. This gives the protein CASSLHRNQPQHF. The V and J genes are TRBV7-8 and TRBJ1-5, with D perhaps matching TRBD1 (5 bases). Trimming stripped 2 bases from V and 4 bases from J, with 6 bases between. The CDR3 covers 13 residues. Germline V gene lookup returns CDR1 SGHVS and CDR2 FQNEAQ.

The table lists this clonotype with a few counts. This chain uses TRBV30 with TRBJ2-7; possibly TRBD1 for D (6 bases). CDR3 size: 14 residues. The V and J ends lost 1 base and 4 bases respectively, with 14 bases between them. The germline CDR1 and CDR2 sequences are GTSNPN and SVGIG (reference sequence). The CDR3 DNA follows: TGTGCCTGGAGTGGAATAACAGGGCTTTACGAGCAGTACTTC. It translates to CAWSGITGLYEQYF.

The chain carries TRBV12-3 or TRBV12-4 and TRBJ1-2, with D possibly TRBD1 on 5 matching bases. V gave up 3 bases and J gave up 6 bases, with 11 bases separating them. This CDR3 has 13 amino acids. The CDR3 DNA sequence: TGTGCCAGCAGTTTCCCAGGGACCCATGGCTACACCTTC. This encodes CASSFPGTHGYTF.

V is TRBV9 and J is TRBJ2-1; 8 bases fit TRBD2. V gave up 4 bases and J gave up 3 bases; unmatched junction bases: 9. CDR1 is SGDLS and CDR2 is YYNGEE in the germline V gene. CDR3 length equals 16 residues. The CDR3 sequence is CASSPLSGDLYNEQFF. CDR3 coding DNA: TGTGCCAGCAGCCCTCTTAGCGGGGACCTCTACAATGAGCAGTTCTTC. Combining the CDR3 with reference TRBV9 and TRBJ2-1 gives the whole variable domain DSGVTQTPKHLITATGQRVTLRCSPRSGDLSVYWYQQSLDQGLQFLIQYYNGEERAKGNILERFSAQQFPDLHSELNLSSLELGDSALYFCASSPLSGDLYNEQFFGPGTRLTVL.

The chain couples TRBV20-1 to TRBJ1-2; D ambiguous. This CDR3 is 15 amino acids long. The V and J ends lost 4 bases and 4 bases respectively, with 19 bases between them. Looked up from germline, CDR1 is DFQATT and CDR2 is SNEGSKA (reference sequence). CDR3 sequence reads: CSATGSIGRGYGYTF. The CDR3 DNA follows: TGCAGTGCTACTGGCAGCATAGGTCGGGGCTATGGCTACACCTTC.

V and J are TRBV7-9 and TRBJ1-4; D is perhaps TRBD1 (5 bases). The CDR3 spans 14 residues. V gave up 3 bases and J gave up 8 bases, with 13 bases separating them. In germline, CDR1 is SEHNR, CDR2 FQNEAQ (reference sequence). This chain's CDR3 is CASSLRGVSEKLFF. The CDR3 DNA reads as TGTGCCAGCAGCTTGCGGGGCGTGAGCGAAAAACTGTTTTTT.

This chain joins TRBV7-9 and TRBJ1-1; no clear D gene. CDR1 and CDR2 (germline): SEHNR, FQNEAQ (reference sequence). The V end was cut by 1 base, the J end by 3 bases, with 9 bases between. The CDR3 runs to 14 residues. CDR3 nucleotides: TGTGCCAGCAGCTTAGACGCTTGGGACACTGAAGCTTTCTTT. Translation: CASSLDAWDTEAFF.

On this clonotype: The junction and the germline gene differ at one end; a read error may be behind it. The chain couples TRBV4-1 to TRBJ2-4; possible D gene TRBD2, 5 bases. Germline V CDR1 and CDR2: MGHRA, YSYEKL. This CDR3 comprises 16 residues. CDR3 sequence (DNA): TGCGCCAGCAGCCGCGGGCGTCACTTAGCCAAATACATTCAGTACTTC. The encoded protein is CASSRGRHLAKYIQYF.

The table lists this clonotype with a few counts. J is TRBJ1-1 and V is TRBV30; D call uncertain. V lost 0 bases and J 0 bases, leaving 14 bases between the germline ends. Germline lookup yields CDR1 GTSNPN and CDR2 SVGIG (reference sequence). CDR3 length: 16 residues. The CDR3 nucleotides are TGTGCCTGGAGTGTAGGCAAGACCAACATGAACACTGAAGCTTTCTTT. This gives the protein CAWSVGKTNMNTEAFF.

The chain employs TRBV4-1 and TRBJ2-1, with 10 bases identical to TRBD2. The germline V gene encodes CDR1 MGHRA and CDR2 YSYEKL. V gave up 3 bases and J gave up 13 bases; unmatched junction bases: 15. The CDR3 is 16 amino acids. The CDR3 loop reads CASSHPKDSGGPPQFF. The CDR3 DNA sequence: TGCGCCAGCAGCCACCCCAAGGATAGCGGGGGGCCACCTCAGTTCTTC.

This chain links TRBV4-2 with TRBJ1-4; 8 bases are a match to TRBD1. Germline V gene lookup returns CDR1 LGHNA and CDR2 YNFKEQ. CDR3 length: 16 amino acids. V dropped 1 base and J dropped 6; count of bases not matched to a gene: 7. Here the CDR3 reads CASSQASGGADEKLFF. The CDR3 coding sequence is TGTGCCAGCAGCCAAGCCTCAGGGGGCGCGGATGAAAAACTGTTTTTT.

This clonotype was recorded a few times. This chain uses TRBV20-1 with TRBJ2-5; D uncertain. The CDR3 has 12 amino acids. Germline V lookup: CDR1 DFQATT, CDR2 SNEGSKA (reference sequence). The germline V and J ends were trimmed by 3 bases and 0 bases, with 5 bases remaining between them. The CDR3 DNA reads TGCAGTGCTAGGGGGTACCAAGAGACCCAGTACTTC. As protein: CSARGYQETQYF.

This chain links TRBV28 with TRBJ2-5; TRBD2 is a possible D gene (7 bases). The length of the CDR3 is 15 residues. V was shortened by 6 bases and J by 5 bases, with 19 bases between the two germline ends. Looked up from germline, CDR1 is MDHEN and CDR2 is SYDVKM. The CDR3 here is CASSSTPGGPETQYF. CDR3 DNA: TGTGCCAGCAGCTCAACACCCGGGGGGCCGGAGACCCAGTACTTC.

This clonotype was counted once. The V call is TRBV2, the J call TRBJ2-1, with D possibly matching TRBD1 (5 bases). V was cut by 2 bases and J by 4 bases, with 18 bases left in between. The germline V gene encodes CDR1 SNHLY and CDR2 FYNNEI. The CDR3 covers 17 residues. As DNA, the CDR3 is TGTGCCAGCAGTGAACGCGTTGACAGCCCGAGGTACAATGAGCAGTTCTTC. This encodes CASSERVDSPRYNEQFF.